The 25 T cell receptor beta chains listed next were all sequenced from one sample in a study of blood T cell repertoires in COVID-19. Profiling relied on immunoSEQ multiplex PCR, and the TCRdb table lists in-frame clones only, not all of them. The repertoire has some 160,000 clones, just under 85% of them found once; the top ten carry under 3.5%. The sequenced sample was peripheral blood. The receptor set was obtained from an elderly woman with COVID-19, enrolled during active disease.

The rearrangement joins TRBV5-1 to TRBJ1-1; weak D call: TRBD1 (6 bases). The CDR3 loop spans 13 amino acids. Looked up from germline, CDR1 is SGHRS and CDR2 is YFSETQ. V dropped 7 bases and J dropped 4 bases, with 14 bases sitting between them. CDR3 loop: CASFLAGATEAFF. The DNA for the CDR3 is TGCGCCAGCTTCCTGGCGGGGGCCACTGAAGCTTTCTTT. The whole variable domain, filled in from reference TRBV5-1 and TRBJ1-1, reads KAGVTQTPRYLIKTRGQQVTLSCSPISGHRSVSWYQQTPGQGLQFLFEYFSETQRNKGNFPGRFSGRQFSNSRSEMNVSTLELGDSALYLCASFLAGATEAFFGQGTRLTVV.

In DNA form, the CDR3 reads TGCGCCAGCAGCTTGCCGGGGGACAGGGGCGCGAACACCGGGGAGCTGTTTTTT. It translates to CASSLPGDRGANTGELFF. The chain has TRBV5-1 and TRBJ2-2, with 10 bases that match TRBD1. V gave up 1 base and J gave up 0 bases; unmatched junction bases: 6. The germline gives CDR1 SGHRS, CDR2 YFSETQ. This CDR3 is built from 18 residues.

The chain employs TRBV6-1 and TRBJ1-1, with D hard to call. CDR3 length: 15 amino acids. Germline CDR1 is MNHNS and CDR2 is SASEGT. V was shortened by 2 bases and J by 0 bases, with 10 bases between the two germline ends. The CDR3 is CASSEQGVLNTEAFF. The CDR3 region has the DNA TGTGCCAGCAGTGAACAAGGAGTTCTGAACACTGAAGCTTTCTTT.

This clone was recorded a few times. Mismatch with germline at one junction end may stem from a read error. V and J are TRBV28 and TRBJ1-2; D call uncertain. The CDR3 is 13 amino acids. Germline CDR1 is MDHEN and CDR2 is SYDVKM. The DNA for the CDR3 is TGTGCCAGCAGTTTACCCACCCAGACTCCCGCGTCCTTC. This encodes CASSLPTQTPASF.

The J gene is TRBJ1-5, the V gene TRBV15; 7 nucleotides align to TRBD1. The CDR3 has 13 amino acids. The V segment lost 6 bases and the J segment 3 bases; nucleotides outside the gene matches: 2. CDR1 and CDR2 from the germline V gene are LNHNV and YYDKDF (reference sequence). CDR3 DNA: TGTGCCACCAGAGGACAGGACAATCAGCCCCAGCATTTT. This encodes CATRGQDNQPQHF. Complete variable domain (other parts from reference TRBV15 and TRBJ1-5): DAMVIQNPRYQVTQFGKPVTLSCSQTLNHNVMYWYQQKSSQAPKLLFHYYDKDFNNEADTPDNFQSRRPNTSFCFLDIRSPGLGDTAMYLCATRGQDNQPQHFGDGTRLSIL.

The CDR3 DNA sequence: TGTGCCAGCTCACCGGCCCCGGGATACGAGCAGTACTTC. Protein sequence: CASSPAPGYEQYF. This chain links TRBV18 with TRBJ2-7, with a weak D call TRBD2 (5 bases). Looked up from germline, CDR1 is KGHSH and CDR2 is LQKENI. The CDR3 has 13 residues. V lost 3 bases and J lost 4, with 10 bases in between.

V usage is TRBV18 and J usage is TRBJ2-7; 12 bases are shared with TRBD1. V trimming: 5 bases; J trimming: 5 bases; junction bases outside the gene matches: 13. CDR3 length equals 17 residues. Per the germline V gene, CDR1 is KGHSH and CDR2 is LQKENI. CDR3 DNA: TGTGCCAGCTCAAAGAACTTGGGACAGGGGGCGCTTAACGAGCAGTACTTC. Translating gives CASSKNLGQGALNEQYF.

This chain links TRBV18 with TRBJ1-2; 12 bases map to TRBD1. Germline values: CDR1 KGHSH, CDR2 LQKENI. Trimming removed 3 bases from V and 4 bases from J; junction bases left unmatched: 9. The CDR3 runs to 17 residues. CDR3 in amino acids: CASSPSGTGGGIYGYTF. Written as DNA, the CDR3 is TGTGCCAGCTCACCCAGCGGGACAGGGGGCGGAATCTATGGCTACACCTTC.

The chain recombines TRBV15 with TRBJ1-5; possibly TRBD1 for D (6 bases). V shed 0 bases and J shed 6 bases, with 12 bases lying between them. The CDR3 contains 15 residues. Germline V gives CDR1 LNHNV, CDR2 YYDKDF (reference sequence). CDR3 nucleotides: TGTGCCACCAGCAGAGAGGGGGCAGGTAGTCAGCCCCAGCATTTT. Its translation is CATSREGAGSQPQHF.

This chain links TRBV3-1 (or the pseudogene TRBV3-2) with TRBJ1-6, with a tentative D call TRBD1 (5 bases). The germline V and J ends were trimmed by 2 bases and 9 bases, with 14 bases remaining between them. In germline, CDR1 is LGHDT, CDR2 YNNKEL (reference sequence). The CDR3 runs to 15 residues. The CDR3 DNA follows: TGTGCCAGCAGCCAAATGTGGGGCATTGGTTCACCCCTCCACTTT. It is translated as CASSQMWGIGSPLHF.

For the CDR3, the DNA is TGTGCCAGCAGCTTGACAGGGGAGTATGAAAAACTGTTTTTT. Its protein is CASSLTGEYEKLFF. The rearrangement links TRBV5-6 to TRBJ1-4, with TRBD1 matching 7 bases. V lost 1 base to trimming and J lost 6 bases; unmatched junction nucleotides: 3. This CDR3 comprises 14 residues. Germline V lookup: CDR1 SGHDT, CDR2 YYEEEE.

V usage is TRBV29-1 and J usage is TRBJ1-1; 7 nucleotides align to TRBD1. The CDR3 spans 13 residues. J was trimmed by 3 bases and V by 7 bases; bases with no gene match: 8. Germline CDR1 SQVTM, CDR2 ANQGSEA. The CDR3 coding sequence is TGCAGCGGCGGGACAGCTCTCTACACTGAAGCTTTCTTT. It translates to CSGGTALYTEAFF.

J is TRBJ1-1 and V is TRBV2, with D possibly matching TRBD1 (6 bases). CDR3 length equals 14 residues. Germline V gene data show CDR1 as SNHLY and CDR2 as FYNNEI. The V and J ends lost 3 bases and 6 bases respectively, with 14 bases between them. Here the CDR3 reads CASSEARGVAEAFF. As DNA, the CDR3 is TGTGCCAGCAGTGAGGCCAGGGGTGTCGCTGAAGCTTTCTTT.

The V gene is TRBV23-1, the J gene TRBJ2-2; D gene unclear. TRBV23-1 is flagged as an ORF with uncertain function. The CDR3 runs to 13 residues. With 4 bases removed from V and 4 bases from J, the gap between germline ends came to 7 bases. This CDR3 is CASSPLGTGELFF. The CDR3 DNA reads as TGCGCCAGCAGTCCCCTCGGCACCGGGGAGCTGTTTTTT.

V usage is TRBV18 and J usage is TRBJ2-5; D call uncertain. V was pared by 3 bases and J by 5 bases, with 13 bases between. CDR1 and CDR2 (germline): KGHSH, LQKENI. The length of the CDR3 is 14 residues. This chain's CDR3 is CASSPQRERETQYF. CDR3 nucleotide sequence: TGTGCCAGCTCACCCCAGCGAGAGAGGGAGACCCAGTACTTC.

The chain is built from TRBV6-2 or TRBV6-3 and TRBJ2-6; 9 bases align to TRBD1. Germline CDR1 is MNHEY and CDR2 is SVGEGT. Trimming cost V 0 bases and J 2 bases; bases outside gene matches: 5. The CDR3 consists of 18 residues. This chain's CDR3 is CASSYSTGGITGANVLTF. The CDR3 DNA sequence: TGTGCCAGCAGTTACTCGACAGGGGGGATAACTGGGGCCAACGTCCTGACTTTC.

The gene calls are TRBV5-1 and TRBJ1-2; 8 bases match TRBD1. The CDR3 has 12 residues. Germline V gene lookup returns CDR1 SGHRS and CDR2 YFSETQ. J was trimmed by 8 bases and V by 6 bases; bases with no gene match: 6. The CDR3 coding sequence is TGCGCCAGCACGGACAGGGCTGGGGGCTACACCTTC. This sequence encodes CASTDRAGGYTF.

The CDR3 DNA reads as TGTGCCAGCAGCTCCCTAGCTTTCTTT. Protein: CASSSLAFF. The V and J genes are TRBV7-9 and TRBJ1-1, with D unclear. Between the trimmed V and J ends, which lost 4 bases and 10 bases, there was a span of 4 bases. This CDR3 has 9 residues. Germline V gene sequence: CDR1 SEHNR, CDR2 FQNEAQ (reference sequence). The full variable domain, completed using reference TRBV7-9 and TRBJ1-1, is DTGVSQNPRHKITKRGQNVTFRCDPISEHNRLYWYRQTLGQGPEFLTYFQNEAQLEKSRLLSDRFSAERPKGSFSTLEIQRTEQGDSAMYLCASSSLAFFGQGTRLTVV.

This chain uses TRBV10-1 with TRBJ2-2; maybe TRBD2 (5 bases). This CDR3 is built from 15 residues. Trimming took 6 bases from V and 0 from J, leaving 11 bases between them. Germline-derived CDR1 and CDR2 are WNHNN and SYGVQD (reference sequence). The CDR3: CASSRLPANTGELFF. The CDR3 DNA is TGCGCCAGCAGCAGACTACCCGCGAACACCGGGGAGCTGTTTTTT.

The chain links TRBV2 to TRBJ2-7; the match to TRBD1 covers 7 bases. This CDR3 spans 15 amino acids. V shed 4 bases, J shed 5 bases, and the junction held 11 bases outside the gene matches. Per germline, CDR1 SNHLY and CDR2 FYNNEI. CDR3 residues: CASSASPGGEDEQYF. In DNA, the CDR3 is TGTGCCAGCAGTGCTTCCCCAGGGGGAGAGGACGAGCAGTACTTC.

The chain links TRBV11-2 to TRBJ2-5; the D is unclear. The CDR3 length is 12 residues. V was pared by 0 bases and J by 5 bases, with 4 bases between. CDR1 SGHAT and CDR2 FQNNGV come from the germline V gene. The CDR3 DNA follows: TGTGCCAGCAGCTTAGATCGGGAGACCCAGTACTTC. Its translation is CASSLDRETQYF.

This clone was observed a single time. The chain combines TRBV7-3 with TRBJ1-4, with TRBD1 matching 7 bases. This CDR3 contains 17 residues. Germline V gene sequence: CDR1 SGHTA, CDR2 FQGTGA. V was pared by 3 bases and J by 0 bases, with 7 bases of the junction left unmatched. CDR3: CASSFNRGDATNEKLFF. CDR3 coding DNA: TGTGCCAGCAGCTTTAACAGGGGAGATGCAACTAATGAAAAACTGTTTTTT.

The chain uses TRBV19 and TRBJ1-5; TRBD1 matches 7 bases. Germline values: CDR1 LNHDA, CDR2 SQIVND (reference sequence). V lost 4 bases, J lost 1 base, and 7 bases stayed unmatched. CDR3 length: 16 amino acids. CDR3: CASSRRQGPSNQPQHF. The CDR3, as DNA: TGTGCCAGTAGTAGAAGACAGGGACCAAGCAATCAGCCCCAGCATTTT. The entire variable domain, with the rest obtained from reference TRBV19 and TRBJ1-5, is as follows: DGGITQSPKYLFRKEGQNVTLSCEQNLNHDAMYWYRQDPGQGLRLIYYSQIVNDFQKGDIAEGYSVSREKKESFPLTVTSAQKNPTAFYLCASSRRQGPSNQPQHFGDGTRLSIL.

The chain links TRBV10-3 to TRBJ1-6; D gene ambiguous. The V gene lost 0 bases and the J gene lost 7 bases, with 13 bases spanning the gap. The length of the CDR3 is 16 residues. Germline CDR1 reads ENHRY; CDR2 reads SYGVKD. The CDR3 is CAISESTGGENSPLHF. DNA of the CDR3: TGTGCCATCAGTGAGTCGACGGGTGGTGAGAATTCACCCCTCCACTTT.

CDR3 nucleotide sequence: TGTGCCTGGAGTCAGGGGATGGCCTATAATTCACCCCTCCACTTT. It yields the protein CAWSQGMAYNSPLHF. This chain links TRBV30 with TRBJ1-6; D perhaps matches TRBD1 (6 bases). V was pared by 2 bases and J by 2 bases, with 10 bases between. The CDR3 has 15 amino acids. Germline V gene lookup returns CDR1 GTSNPN and CDR2 SVGIG (reference sequence).